These 22 T cell receptor beta chains share one sample of origin, sequenced in a study of blood T cells in healthy people across ages. The use of a sample-barcoded 5' primer and a J-beta primer mix characterized a second PCR of roughly 6 to 11 cycles. Via MiXCR, TCRdb re-called the 5' RACE reads, giving one row per CDR3 protein. The sample has 1.4 million to 1.5 million distinct CDR3 sequences, about 43% seen once. Sequences were obtained from blood. The receptors shown here come from a young woman in good health.

J is TRBJ2-7 and V is TRBV6-5; TRBD2 aligns across 14 bases. The CDR3 consists of 16 residues. The V gene end was trimmed by 4 bases and the J gene end by 4 bases; junction bases not matched to a gene: 6. Germline V CDR1 and CDR2: MNHEY, SVGAGI. The CDR3 DNA reads as TGTGCCAGCAGTTTTGGGACTAGCGGGGGAAGATACGAGCAGTACTTC. This sequence encodes CASSFGTSGGRYEQYF.

This chain joins TRBV29-1 and TRBJ2-2; D remains ambiguous. With 6 bases removed from V and 9 bases from J, the gap between germline ends came to 14 bases. This CDR3 is 12 amino acids long. Germline CDR1 SQVTM, CDR2 ANQGSEA. CDR3 nucleotide sequence: TGCAGCGTCCGGGCCGGAACCAGGGAGCTGTTTTTT. This encodes CSVRAGTRELFF.

The J gene is TRBJ2-3, the V gene TRBV4-1, with 10 bases that match TRBD2. The junction had 8 bases not matched to a gene; V was cut back by 0 bases and J by 5 bases. The CDR3 runs 17 residues. CDR1 is MGHRA, CDR2 YSYEKL, per germline. The CDR3 DNA follows: TGCGCCAGCAGCCAAGATGGTCTAGCGGGGGTGAGAGATACGCAGTATTTT. Residues: CASSQDGLAGVRDTQYF.

CDR3 DNA sequence: TGTGCCAGCAGCTCTAGTTTTGGCAGGGGGCAGGATGGCTACACCTTC. Amino acid sequence: CASSSSFGRGQDGYTF. The chain recombines TRBV7-2 with TRBJ1-2; 8 positions match TRBD1. The CDR3 has 16 residues. Trimming removed 4 bases from V and 6 bases from J; junction bases left unmatched: 13. Germline V gene sequence: CDR1 SGHTA, CDR2 FQGNSA.

The J gene is TRBJ2-7, the V gene TRBV12-3 or TRBV12-4, with 8 nucleotides matching TRBD1. Germline trimming cut 1 base from V and 6 bases from J; bases unmatched to any gene: 8. This CDR3 has 15 residues. The CDR3 DNA reads as TGTGCCAGCAGTTTAGTAGCAGGGGGCGCCTCCGAGCAGTACTTC. Translation gives CASSLVAGGASEQYF.

This clonotype was seen more than once but under ten times. The genes are TRBV4-1 and TRBJ2-7; the D gene is possibly TRBD1 (6 bases). The CDR3 length is 15 residues. Trimming shortened V by 2 bases and J by 5 bases, and 16 bases separated the two germline ends. Per germline, CDR1 MGHRA and CDR2 YSYEKL. CDR3 loop: CASSQSPPGVDEQYF. Written as DNA, the CDR3 is TGCGCCAGCAGCCAATCACCACCAGGGGTCGACGAGCAGTACTTC.

The sample holds a few counts of this clonotype. The V and J genes are TRBV10-3 and TRBJ2-2, with 7 bases aligning to TRBD1. The CDR3 length is 15 residues. Per germline, CDR1 ENHRY and CDR2 SYGVKD. V was clipped by 2 bases and J by 0 bases; unmatched bases: 0. The CDR3 region has the DNA TGTGCCATCAGTGAGGGGACAGCGAACACCGGGGAGCTGTTTTTT. Protein product: CAISEGTANTGELFF.

The chain links TRBV4-1 to TRBJ2-5; D is unresolved. In germline, CDR1 is MGHRA, CDR2 YSYEKL. The germline V and J ends were trimmed by 0 bases and 0 bases, with 14 bases remaining between them. The length of the CDR3 is 17 residues. Here the CDR3 DNA reads TGCGCCAGCAGCCAAGATGGGTTCACGTCATACCAAGAGACCCAGTACTTC. Translating it yields CASSQDGFTSYQETQYF.

This chain joins TRBV9 and TRBJ1-1; a possible D gene is TRBD1 (5 bases). The germline V gene has CDR1 SGDLS and CDR2 YYNGEE. This CDR3 spans 15 amino acids. V was shortened by 4 bases and J by 5 bases, with 18 bases between the two germline ends. The CDR3 coding sequence is TGTGCCAGCAGCCCCGGGGGATTTGGGAGAACTGAAGCTTTCTTT. Translation: CASSPGGFGRTEAFF.

Only a few counts were recorded for this clonotype. The V call is TRBV20-1, the J call TRBJ2-5, with TRBD2 identical over 10 bases. This CDR3 is built from 17 residues. J lost 4 bases, V lost 6 bases, and 17 bases had no gene match. CDR1 and CDR2 (germline): DFQATT, SNEGSKA (reference sequence). CDR3 DNA sequence: TGCAGTGCCAACCCCTGGACTAGCGGAGTGGGGATAGAGACCCAGTACTTC. Translated: CSANPWTSGVGIETQYF.

The chain links TRBV7-9 to TRBJ2-7; D is possibly TRBD2 (6 bases). The CDR3 loop spans 14 amino acids. With 5 bases removed from V and 3 bases from J, the gap between germline ends came to 14 bases. CDR1 and CDR2 from the germline V gene are SEHNR and FQNEAQ (reference sequence). CDR3 amino acids: CASSPGAGYYEQYF. For the CDR3, the DNA is TGTGCCAGCAGCCCCGGGGCGGGATACTACGAGCAGTACTTC. Filled out from reference TRBV7-9 and TRBJ2-7, the complete variable domain reads DTGVSQNPRHKITKRGQNVTFRCDPISEHNRLYWYRQTLGQGPEFLTYFQNEAQLEKSRLLSDRFSAERPKGSFSTLEIQRTEQGDSAMYLCASSPGAGYYEQYFGPGTRLTVT.

Comment on this clonotype: Just one base apart from a much larger clone, this may be a read error. The rearrangement uses TRBV7-2 and TRBJ2-2, with a weak D call TRBD2 (5 bases). The CDR3 runs to 13 residues. V dropped 7 bases and J dropped 4 bases, with 10 bases sitting between them. Germline assignment: CDR1 SGHTA and CDR2 FQGNSA. The CDR3 region is CASNCGSTGELFF. In nucleotides, the CDR3 is TGTGCCAGCAATTGCGGGTCCACCGGGGAGCTGTTTTTT. Full variable domain (outside the CDR3, taken from reference TRBV7-2 and TRBJ2-2): GAGVSQSPSNKVTEKGKDVELRCDPISGHTALYWYRQSLGQGLEFLIYFQGNSAPDKSGLPSDRFSAERTGGSVSTLTIQRTQQEDSAVYLCASNCGSTGELFFGEGSRLTVL.

The chain joins TRBV6-1 to TRBJ1-5, with 9 bases matching TRBD1. Trimming at V came to 5 bases and at J to 7 bases, leaving 9 bases not matched to a gene. Per the germline V gene, CDR1 is MNHNS and CDR2 is SASEGT. The CDR3 consists of 15 residues. The DNA of the CDR3 is TGTGCCAGCAGTCACCGGGACAGGGAGGTGCAGCCCCAGCATTTT. Protein: CASSHRDREVQPQHF.

This clonotype was picked up a small number of times. The chain carries TRBV20-1 and TRBJ2-5; 10 positions match TRBD2. Germline CDR1 and CDR2: DFQATT and SNEGSKA (reference sequence). This CDR3 is 15 amino acids long. Trimming took 4 bases from V and 1 from J; bases not matched to a gene: 6. CDR3 DNA sequence: TGCAGTGCTACGGTCGGGACTAGCGCCCAAGAGACCCAGTACTTC. Translating it yields CSATVGTSAQETQYF.

There are a few counts of this clonotype. The genes are TRBV7-8 and TRBJ2-2; D could derive from TRBD1 or TRBD2 (5 bases each). Trimming took off 1 base at V and 7 bases at J, with 7 bases between the two ends. Germline CDR1 is SGHVS and CDR2 is FQNEAQ. The length of the CDR3 is 13 residues. The CDR3 is CASSLGGFGELFF. CDR3 sequence (DNA): TGTGCCAGCAGCTTAGGGGGGTTCGGGGAGCTGTTTTTT. Combining the CDR3 with reference TRBV7-8 and TRBJ2-2 gives the whole variable domain GAGVSQSPRYKVAKRGQDVALRCDPISGHVSLFWYQQALGQGPEFLTYFQNEAQLDKSGLPSDRFFAERPEGSVSTLKIQRTQQEDSAVYLCASSLGGFGELFFGEGSRLTVL.

CDR3 in amino acids: CAIRRGWRTEAFF. CDR3 nucleotides: TGTGCCATCAGGAGGGGATGGAGAACTGAAGCTTTCTTT. This chain uses TRBV10-3 with TRBJ1-1; D perhaps matches TRBD1 (5 bases). The germline gives CDR1 ENHRY, CDR2 SYGVKD. This CDR3 has 13 residues. Deletions cut 6 bases from V and 5 bases from J, with 13 bases between.

The chain joins TRBV5-1 to TRBJ1-3; D remains ambiguous. Germline V gives CDR1 SGHRS, CDR2 YFSETQ. With 0 bases removed from V and 4 bases from J, the gap between germline ends came to 8 bases. CDR3 length: 14 residues. CDR3 DNA sequence: TGCGCCAGCAGCTTGGATAACCCAGGAAACACCATATATTTT. Protein product: CASSLDNPGNTIYF.

The genes are TRBV12-3 or TRBV12-4 and TRBJ2-1; TRBD2 might be the D (7 bases). The CDR3 is made up of 15 amino acids. V was shortened by 7 bases and J by 8 bases, with 21 bases between the two germline ends. CDR3 DNA sequence: TGTGCCAGCACCAACCCTAAGGGGGGGTTGTATGAGCAGTTCTTC. This sequence encodes CASTNPKGGLYEQFF.

This clonotype has more than one count but fewer than ten. The chain employs TRBV9 and TRBJ2-3, with D maybe TRBD1 (6 bases). Germline V lookup: CDR1 SGDLS, CDR2 YYNGEE. The ends were cut back, 0 bases at V and 0 bases at J, with 8 bases in the middle. The CDR3 sequence is 15 residues long. DNA for the CDR3: TGTGCCAGCAGCGTAGTCCAGGGGAGCACAGATACGCAGTATTTT. Protein: CASSVVQGSTDTQYF.

The gene calls are TRBV5-1 and TRBJ1-1; D is uncertain. Germline CDR1 reads SGHRS; CDR2 reads YFSETQ. Trimming took 4 bases from V and 2 from J, leaving 12 bases between them. The CDR3 consists of 14 residues. The CDR3 nucleotides read TGCGCCAGCAGCCAAAAGGCGGTTAACACTGAAGCTTTCTTT. Its protein is CASSQKAVNTEAFF.

The chain links TRBV20-1 to TRBJ2-3; 9 bases line up with TRBD2. The V gene's germline CDR1 is DFQATT and CDR2 SNEGSKA (reference sequence). The CDR3 is 16 residues long. V was pared by 3 bases and J by 6 bases, with 13 bases of the junction left unmatched. DNA for the CDR3: TGCAGTGCTAGTCGGGGCGGGGGGGGCTCATGGGATACGCAGTATTTT. Translating it yields CSASRGGGGSWDTQYF.

In this sample, this clonotype turned up many times. The chain couples TRBV10-2 to TRBJ2-7; D call uncertain. The CDR3 totals 11 residues. Deletions cut 3 bases from V and 5 bases from J, with 5 bases between. Per the germline V gene, CDR1 is WSHSY and CDR2 is SAAADI. The CDR3 here is CASSDPDEQYF. The CDR3 DNA follows: TGCGCCAGCAGTGACCCCGACGAGCAGTACTTC.